This T cell receptor beta chain was identified during a study of blood T cells in healthy people across ages. The authors ran a second PCR of roughly 6 to 12 cycles using a sample-barcoded 5' primer and a J-beta primer mix. Unique molecular identifiers of 12 random nucleotides labeled each cDNA. One entry per CDR3 protein, called by TCRdb with MiXCR from the 5' RACE reads. The table shows hundreds of thousands of distinct CDR3 sequences, with under 25% occurring only once. Of note for this clonotype: No antigen is known for it.

There are 15 residues in the CDR3. The germline V gene has CDR1 SGHRS and CDR2 YFSETQ. Whole-study results and caveats: Whereas aged donors had fewer naive CD4+ cells, long-lived donors had more of them and higher diversity. Getting older went along with TCR beta diversity per million T cells dropping roughly linearly.

Sequencing used blood. The chain is built from TRBV5-1 and TRBJ2-5, with 8 bases aligning to TRBD1. Near its end, the DNA agrees better with TRBJ2-7, so the J call may be wrong. The source of this sequence is a man aged 70 or older in good health. This CDR3 is CASSAGGTGSYEQYF. Here the CDR3 DNA reads TGCGCCAGCAGCGCCGGCGGGACAGGTAGTTACGAGCAGTACTTC.